This T cell receptor (beta chain) was identified during a study of cytomegalovirus exposure and HLA in healthy donors (TCRdb year 2017). About the investigation overall: In an earlier analysis of some 610 of the donors, around 300 Gb of sequence data and 95 million to 130 million unique TCR beta sequences from approximately 180 million T cells were reported. HLA typing included class I and class II loci at four-digit resolution. A later genetic analysis used genome-wide SNP genotypes for about three fifths of the 666 donors, treating that subset as a discovery cohort. An earlier analysis of roughly 580 of the donors used high-throughput TCR beta sequencing to judge whether each TCR beta V gene segment behaved as functional or pseudogenic. Rather than drawing on any new phenotypic data, the later analysis identified candidate immune exposures from TCR beta sequences and the way those sequences occurred across donors. Besides the first cohort of more than 650 subjects, a separate validation cohort made up of 90 to 150 different subjects was used. The number of typed donors differed by locus: roughly 629-630 for A, B, C, DRB1 and DQB1; approximately 540 for DQA1; over 600 for DPA1; and around 450 for DPB1. To study patterns of TCR occurrence, a later analysis re-analyzed previously published TCR beta repertoires from 600 to 750 donors and added high-resolution HLA genotyping. Of the 300 to 450 genotyped donors, 75% to 85% were placed in the genetic ancestry cluster associated with self-reported Caucasian donors. The study aimed to test whether signatures of past pathogen exposure could be identified by cataloging public T cell receptors. On average, roughly 240,000 unique TCR beta nucleotide sequences were sequenced per donor among some 430 genotyped donors of the cohort, with 15% to 20% of those sequences being non-productive. Every repertoire in the discovery cohort had been generated on one and the same sequencing platform. To predict cytomegalovirus infection status, the study brought together high-throughput TCR immunosequencing, statistical association of individual TCRs with disease status, and machine learning. The study profiled the T cell repertoires of around 700 subjects by immunosequencing and related them to cytomegalovirus serostatus. A handful of DR-DQ haplotypes were handled as single units for association and clustering because linkage in the cohort was strong. Donor age, sex, ethnicity and CMV serostatus were collected together with the repertoire data. An early release covering 550 to 700 HLA-typed donors comprised 300 to 350 gigabases of sequencing data and roughly 86 million unique TCR sequences. Study-level results and caveats: According to a later analysis, TCR association rates differed among HLA loci, with DRB1 alleles showing the most associated TCRs and HLA-C alleles showing the fewest. Immune exposure information for the cohort was limited to CMV serostatus. When HLA alleles, especially DR and DQ, strongly co-occurred, TCR associations were difficult to assign to individual alleles. Some IMGT-functional V segments, including TRBV6-2 and TRBV6-3, could not be told apart with the 87-base-pair reads, so those segments were excluded. In a later analysis, several top co-occurrence clusters were reported to appear linked to parvovirus B19, influenza, CMV and Epstein-Barr virus. In a later genetic analysis, fewer N-insertions in productive TCRs were reported among donors in an Asian-associated ancestry cluster than the roughly 700-donor mean. The cohort was sequenced for TCR beta chains only, and without alpha or paired-chain data the features that could be detected were limited. Across donors, most TCR sequences were observed very rarely, whereas some public TCRs were present in many individuals. Linkage disequilibrium might explain the correlated functional status among segregating V segments, but an unknown experimental factor could not be ruled out. Broadly in line with IMGT annotations, most TCR beta V segments showed up in productive rearrangements about 87% or about 30% of the time in an earlier analysis of approximately 640 of the donors. Because HLA typing was missing for some donors at each locus, association tests included only the typed subset. At a false discovery rate of 0.05, a later analysis linked about 17,000 TCR beta sequences to specific HLA alleles. In vitro tests confirmed that a few of the cytomegalovirus-associated TCR beta chains recognize cytomegalovirus antigens. In both the original and validation cohorts, the classifier was reported to diagnose cytomegalovirus status with high specificity and sensitivity. A cluster of highly shared sequence variants was judged likely to be a technical artifact of the sequencing pipeline. The presence/absence analyses assumed that sequencing depth was roughly uniform across donors, and that assumption may not be true. A later analysis found that most CMV-associated TCR beta chains appeared HLA-restricted, with HLA associations seemingly driven largely by CMV exposure. Compared with equally common non-associated chains, HLA-associated TCR beta chains in a later analysis were more clonally expanded and had lower generation probabilities. In a later genetic analysis, a missense DCLRE1C variant was associated with V-gene and J-gene trimming of TCR beta chains, and the association was replicated in an independent cohort. The earlier analysis of 587 of the donors excluded around 17 rarely observed V segments, including chromosome 9 orphons, because counts were too low. A further reported finding was that TCR beta sequences accurately predicted the HLA-A and HLA-B alleles for most subjects in the first cohort. According to the authors, the approach could potentially be generalized to other disease states and immunological phenotypes. In the study, approximately 160 TCR beta chains were listed as associated with cytomegalovirus.

The library was produced with the immunoSEQ multiplex PCR assay. For the multiplex PCR, a mixture combining 60 forward primers for TCR Vbeta segments and 13 reverse primers for TCR Jbeta segments was used. A multiplex PCR assay on genomic DNA amplified the CDR3 region of rearranged TCR beta genes. The amplified TCR beta libraries were sequenced on the Illumina HiSeq System as 87-base-pair reads. The source study handled its data this way. Across the 500 to 700 repertoires, a later analysis counted approximately 83 million unique TCR beta chains, around 11 million of which were shared by at least two donors. Raw reads were error-corrected and collapsed into unique sequences by a nearest-neighbor algorithm in which closely related sequences were merged to remove PCR and sequencing errors. V, D and J gene segments were assigned by aligning CDR3 sequences to IMGT reference sequences. For a sequence to be retained, a match of at least six nucleotides to both a V gene segment and a J gene segment was required. A rearrangement was called productive if the CDR3 had no stop codons and remained in frame with V and J, and every other rearrangement was called non-productive. CDR3 was defined by IMGT convention, running from the second conserved V-encoded cysteine to the conserved J-encoded phenylalanine. The earlier analysis of fewer than 700 of the donors excluded sequences that lacked an unambiguous match to a single V gene segment. In an earlier analysis of 587 of the donors, V segments were called functional above 56.7% productive rearrangements and were called segregating when the between-donor standard deviation exceeded 5%. A statistical classification framework was built for diagnosing cytomegalovirus status from the catalog of TCR beta chain sequences. A later analysis assigned V and J genes by comparing TCR nucleotide sequences with IMGT/GENE-DB human TR gene sequences. Using the TCRdist pipeline, a later analysis assigned CDR3 sequences along with most-parsimonious VDJ recombination scenarios. In a later analysis, every TCR beta chain was defined by the combination of its CDR3 amino acid sequence and its V-gene family, and reads without a unique V-gene family were dropped. In a later analysis, some 600 highly shared, low-generation-probability nucleotide sequences were removed to address suspected cross-contamination and a sequencing artifact. In a later analysis, a clonal expansion index for each public chain was calculated from normalized within-repertoire ranks of inferred template counts. In a later analysis, generation probabilities were computed using a VDJ recombination model fitted to out-of-frame rearrangements, and the results were checked against IGoR. A later analysis scored TCR-TCR, TCR-HLA and TCR-CMV co-occurrence with hypergeometric tests, applying a repertoire-size bias correction to TCR pairs. In a later analysis, false discovery rates were estimated by permuting HLA or CMV assignments 20 times. In a later analysis, co-occurring TCRs were grouped using DBSCAN, with TCRdist sequence similarity added in when clustering inside HLA-allele-positive subsets. Co-occurrence clustering excluded repertoires with fewer than 30,000 or more than 120,000 public chains, plus five with anomalous nucleotide sharing. Here the immuneACCESS table is served through TCRdb, limited to in-frame sequences with V and J called. Missing clones are a known gap in these copies; in checked studies unresolved V genes cover under half, and the rest lacks a known reason. Clonal size and the V and J genes are those of that table, whereas D and trimming came from the DNA. Present in this sample are about 110,000 clones, over 55% of which were seen just once. The ten largest clones take up less than 3.5% of the sample.

The cohort comprised approximately 700 healthy bone marrow donors. At the time of sampling, all cohort members were nominally healthy, though unrecorded immune exposures were likely present. The donor tested CMV seronegative, placing the donor among the 300 to 400 seronegative members of the cohort. Each donor provided a peripheral blood sample, and peripheral blood mononuclear cells were used for TCR beta sequencing. Genomic DNA was extracted from the blood cell samples with the Qiagen DNeasy Blood Extraction Kit. Counted from cysteine to phenylalanine, this CDR3 has 15 amino acids. Of all the DNA, just the CDR3 is kept, 45 bases in frame from base 1. The germline V gene (reference sequence) gives CDR1 as MNHEY and CDR2 as SMNVEV. V is cut back by 6 bases and J by 3 bases, with 6 bases in the junction unmatched. Points on this clone: It has no known antigen specificity. No base quality information exists; no much larger clone differs at one position.

The TCR sequence derives from a female donor in good health and CMV-seronegative. Source material: PBMCs. Rearrangement joined TRBV27 to TRBJ2-3, with 10 junctional bases fitting TRBD2. DNA sequence: TGTGCCAGCAGCTCCCTACTAGCGGGGACAGATACGCAGTATTTT. Translated, it gives CASSSLLAGTDTQYF.